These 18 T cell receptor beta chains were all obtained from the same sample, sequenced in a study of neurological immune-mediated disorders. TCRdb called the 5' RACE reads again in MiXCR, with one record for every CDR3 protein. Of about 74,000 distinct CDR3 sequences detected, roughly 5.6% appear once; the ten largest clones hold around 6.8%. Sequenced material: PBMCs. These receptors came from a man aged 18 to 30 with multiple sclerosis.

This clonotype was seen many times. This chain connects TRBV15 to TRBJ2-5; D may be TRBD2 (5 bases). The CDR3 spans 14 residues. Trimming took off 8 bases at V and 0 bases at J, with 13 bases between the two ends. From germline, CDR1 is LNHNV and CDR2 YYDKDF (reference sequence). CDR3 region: CATDRGRYQETQYF. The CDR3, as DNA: TGTGCCACCGACCGAGGGAGATACCAAGAGACCCAGTACTTC.

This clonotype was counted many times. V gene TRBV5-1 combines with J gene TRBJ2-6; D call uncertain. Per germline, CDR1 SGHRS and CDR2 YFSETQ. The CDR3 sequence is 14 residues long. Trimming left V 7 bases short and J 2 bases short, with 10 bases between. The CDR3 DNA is TGCGCCAGCGCTGTTGGGCCTGGGGCCAACGTCCTGACTTTC. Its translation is CASAVGPGANVLTF.

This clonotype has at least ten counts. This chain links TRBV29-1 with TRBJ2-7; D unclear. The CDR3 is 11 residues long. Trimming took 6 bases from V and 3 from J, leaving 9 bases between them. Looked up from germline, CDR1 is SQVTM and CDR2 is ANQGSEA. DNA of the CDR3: TGCAGCGTGAAAGACGGCTACGAGCAGTACTTC. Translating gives CSVKDGYEQYF.

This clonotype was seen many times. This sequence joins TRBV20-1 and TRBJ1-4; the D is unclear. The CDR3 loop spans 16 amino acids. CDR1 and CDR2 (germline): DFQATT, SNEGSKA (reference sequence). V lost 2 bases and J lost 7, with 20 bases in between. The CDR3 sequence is CSARPDNRRPTEKLFF. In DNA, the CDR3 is TGCAGTGCTAGACCCGATAATCGAAGGCCGACTGAAAAACTGTTTTTT.

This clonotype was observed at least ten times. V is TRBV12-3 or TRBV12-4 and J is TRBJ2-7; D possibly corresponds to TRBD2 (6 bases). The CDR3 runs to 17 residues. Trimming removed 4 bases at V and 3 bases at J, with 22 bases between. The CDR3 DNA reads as TGTGCCAGCAGTTCCCCCCGATGGGAGGACACCAACTACGAGCAGTACTTC. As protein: CASSSPRWEDTNYEQYF.

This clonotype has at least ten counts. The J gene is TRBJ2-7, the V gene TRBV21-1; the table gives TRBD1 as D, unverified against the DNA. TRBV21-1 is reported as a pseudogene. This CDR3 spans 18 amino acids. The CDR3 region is CASSKALSNRDRAYEQYF. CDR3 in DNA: TGTGCCAGCAGCAAAGCCCTCTCCAACCGGGACAGAGCCTACGAGCAGTACTTC.

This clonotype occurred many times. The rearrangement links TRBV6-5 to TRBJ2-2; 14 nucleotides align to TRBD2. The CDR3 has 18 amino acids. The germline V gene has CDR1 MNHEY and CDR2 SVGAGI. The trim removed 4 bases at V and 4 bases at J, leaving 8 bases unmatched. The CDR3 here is CASSSFSTSGRVTGELFF. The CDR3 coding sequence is TGTGCCAGCAGTTCTTTCTCGACTAGCGGGAGGGTCACCGGGGAGCTGTTTTTT.

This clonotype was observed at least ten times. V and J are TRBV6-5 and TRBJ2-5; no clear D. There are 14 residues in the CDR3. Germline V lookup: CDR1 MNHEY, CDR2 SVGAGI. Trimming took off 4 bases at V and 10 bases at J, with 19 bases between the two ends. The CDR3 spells CASSSRPTDKGQYF. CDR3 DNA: TGTGCCAGCAGTTCCCGGCCCACAGATAAGGGCCAGTACTTC.

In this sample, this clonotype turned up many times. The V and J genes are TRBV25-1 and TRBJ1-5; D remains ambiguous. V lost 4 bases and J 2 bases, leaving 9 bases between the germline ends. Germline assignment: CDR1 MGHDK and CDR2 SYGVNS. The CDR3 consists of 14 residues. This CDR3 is CASSGISGNQPQHF. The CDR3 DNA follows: TGTGCCAGCAGTGGAATTTCGGGCAATCAGCCCCAGCATTTT.

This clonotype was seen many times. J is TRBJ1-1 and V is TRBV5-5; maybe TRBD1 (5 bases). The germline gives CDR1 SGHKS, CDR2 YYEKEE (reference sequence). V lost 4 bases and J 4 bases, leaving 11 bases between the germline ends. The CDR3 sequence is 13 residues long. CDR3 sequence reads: CASSLRGLTEAFF. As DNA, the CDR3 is TGTGCCAGCAGCCTGCGGGGACTCACTGAAGCTTTCTTT.

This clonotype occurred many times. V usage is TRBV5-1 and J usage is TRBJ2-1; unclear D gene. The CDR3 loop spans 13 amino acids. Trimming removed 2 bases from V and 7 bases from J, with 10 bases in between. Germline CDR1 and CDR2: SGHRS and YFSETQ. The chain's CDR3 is CASSFQVSNEQFF. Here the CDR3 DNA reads TGCGCCAGCAGCTTCCAAGTTAGTAATGAGCAGTTCTTC.

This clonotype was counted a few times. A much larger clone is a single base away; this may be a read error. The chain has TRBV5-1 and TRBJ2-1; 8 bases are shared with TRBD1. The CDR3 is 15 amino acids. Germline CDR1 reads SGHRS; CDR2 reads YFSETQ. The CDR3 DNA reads TGCGCCAACAGCGCGGAAGGACAGGGAGTCGGTGAGCAGTTCTTC. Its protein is CANSAEGQGVGEQFF.

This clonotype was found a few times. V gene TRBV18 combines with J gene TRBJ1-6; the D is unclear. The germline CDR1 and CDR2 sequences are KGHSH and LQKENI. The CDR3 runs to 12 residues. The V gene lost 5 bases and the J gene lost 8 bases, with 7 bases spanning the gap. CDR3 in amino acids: CASSISDSPLHF. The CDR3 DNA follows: TGTGCCAGCTCAATATCTGATTCACCCCTCCACTTT. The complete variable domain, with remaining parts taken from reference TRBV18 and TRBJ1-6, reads NAGVMQNPRHLVRRRGQEARLRCSPMKGHSHVYWYRQLPEEGLKFMVYLQKENIIDESGMPKERFSAEFPKEGPSILRIQQVVRGDSAAYFCASSISDSPLHFGNGTRLTVT.

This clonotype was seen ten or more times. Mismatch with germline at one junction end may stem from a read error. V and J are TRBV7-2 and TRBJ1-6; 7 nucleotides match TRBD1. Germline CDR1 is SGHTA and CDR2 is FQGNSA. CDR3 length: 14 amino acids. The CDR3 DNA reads TGTGCCAGCAGCTCTGGGACAGCCAATTCACCCCTCAACTTT. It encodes CASSSGTANSPLNF.

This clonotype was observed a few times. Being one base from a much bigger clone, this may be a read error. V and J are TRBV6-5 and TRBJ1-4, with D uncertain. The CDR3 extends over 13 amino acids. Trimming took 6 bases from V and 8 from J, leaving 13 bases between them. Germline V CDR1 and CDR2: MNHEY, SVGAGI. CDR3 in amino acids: CASSSGKGEKLFF. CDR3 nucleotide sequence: TGTGCCAGCAGCTCGGGAAAGGGAGAAAAACTGTTTTTT.

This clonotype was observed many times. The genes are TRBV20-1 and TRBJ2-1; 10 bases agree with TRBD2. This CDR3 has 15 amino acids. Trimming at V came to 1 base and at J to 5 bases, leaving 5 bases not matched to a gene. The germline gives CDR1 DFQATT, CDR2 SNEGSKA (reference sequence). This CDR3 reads CSARVSGGHHNEQFF. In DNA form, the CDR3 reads TGCAGTGCTAGAGTTAGCGGGGGGCACCACAATGAGCAGTTCTTC.

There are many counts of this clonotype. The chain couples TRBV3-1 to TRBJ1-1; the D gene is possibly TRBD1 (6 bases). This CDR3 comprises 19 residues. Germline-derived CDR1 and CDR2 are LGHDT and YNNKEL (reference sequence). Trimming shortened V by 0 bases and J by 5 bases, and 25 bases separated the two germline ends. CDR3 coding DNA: TGTGCCAGCAGCCAAGATACTATTAAAGGGGGGCTTCTTCTTACTGAAGCTTTCTTT. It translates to CASSQDTIKGGLLLTEAFF.

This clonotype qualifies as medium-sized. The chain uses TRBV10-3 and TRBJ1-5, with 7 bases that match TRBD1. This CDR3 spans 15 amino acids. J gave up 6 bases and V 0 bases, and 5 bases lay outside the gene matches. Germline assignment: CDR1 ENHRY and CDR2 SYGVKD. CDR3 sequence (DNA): TGTGCCATCAGTGAGTCAACAGGGGACGTTCAGCCCCAGCATTTT. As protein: CAISESTGDVQPQHF.